This TCR beta chain appears in the sequencing data of a study of CD8 T cells in Susac syndrome. The sample holds one count of this clonotype. Reverse transcription of roughly 0.5 to 1 ug RNA was carried out with random hexamers. TCRdb reprocessed the immunoSEQ multiplex PCR reads via MiXCR and lists one record per CDR3 protein. The sample includes some 26,000 distinct CDR3 sequences, about 93% of them seen just once. CDR3 size: 13 residues. V lost 6 bases and J lost 4, with 12 bases in between. Germline loops: CDR1 SGHAT, CDR2 FQNNGV. This sequence was found in a human donor in good health. Sequences were obtained from CD8+ T cells from PBMCs. This rearrangement joins TRBV11-2 to TRBJ1-1; D remains ambiguous. In DNA, the CDR3 is TGTGCCAGCAGAAAGCCCGGAGGCACTGAAGCTTTCTTT. Its protein is CASRKPGGTEAFF. The full variable domain, in which reference TRBV11-2 and TRBJ1-1 provide the parts outside the CDR3, is EAGVAQSPRYKIIEKRQSVAFWCNPISGHATLYWYQQILGQGPKLLIQFQNNGVVDDSQLPKDRFSAERLKGVDSTLKIQPAKLEDSAVYLCASRKPGGTEAFFGQGTRLTVV.